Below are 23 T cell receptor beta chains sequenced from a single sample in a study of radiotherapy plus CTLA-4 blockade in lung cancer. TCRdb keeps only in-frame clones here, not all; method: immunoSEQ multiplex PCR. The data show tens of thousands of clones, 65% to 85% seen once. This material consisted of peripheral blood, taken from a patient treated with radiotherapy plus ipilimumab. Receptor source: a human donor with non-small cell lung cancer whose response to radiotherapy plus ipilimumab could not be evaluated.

In DNA, the CDR3 is TGTGCCAGCAGAAGGGGGCGGAACACCGGGGAGCTGTTTTTT. Translating it yields CASRRGRNTGELFF. The chain couples TRBV27 to TRBJ2-2; 7 bases are a match to TRBD1. The V gene end was trimmed by 6 bases and the J gene end by 1 base; junction bases not matched to a gene: 2. From germline, CDR1 is MNHEY and CDR2 SMNVEV (reference sequence). There are 14 residues in the CDR3.

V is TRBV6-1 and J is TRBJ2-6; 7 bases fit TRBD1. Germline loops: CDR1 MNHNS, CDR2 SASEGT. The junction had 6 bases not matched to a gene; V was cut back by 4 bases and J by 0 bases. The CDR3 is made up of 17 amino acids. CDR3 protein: CASSVGTAFSGANVLTF. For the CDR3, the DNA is TGTGCCAGCAGTGTTGGGACAGCCTTCTCTGGGGCCAACGTCCTGACTTTC.

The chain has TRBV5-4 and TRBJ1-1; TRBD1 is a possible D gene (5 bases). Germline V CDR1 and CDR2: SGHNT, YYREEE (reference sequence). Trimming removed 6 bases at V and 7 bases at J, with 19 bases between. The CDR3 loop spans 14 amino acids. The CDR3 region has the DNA TGTGCCAGCAAACCTAATGCGGACACTCGTGAAGCTTTCTTT. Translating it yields CASKPNADTREAFF. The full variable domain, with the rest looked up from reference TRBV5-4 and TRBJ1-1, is ETGVTQSPTHLIKTRGQQVTLRCSSQSGHNTVSWYQQALGQGPQFIFQYYREEENGRGNFPPRFSGLQFPNYSSELNVNALELDDSALYLCASKPNADTREAFFGQGTRLTVV.

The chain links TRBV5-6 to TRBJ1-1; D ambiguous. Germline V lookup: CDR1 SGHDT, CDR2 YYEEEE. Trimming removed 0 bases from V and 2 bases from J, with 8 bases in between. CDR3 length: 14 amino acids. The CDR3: CASSLDTVNTEAFF. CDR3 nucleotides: TGTGCCAGCAGCTTGGACACAGTTAACACTGAAGCTTTCTTT. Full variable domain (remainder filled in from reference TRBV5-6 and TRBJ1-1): DAGVTQSPTHLIKTRGQQVTLRCSPKSGHDTVSWYQQALGQGPQFIFQYYEEEERQRGNFPDRFSGHQFPNYSSELNVNALLLGDSALYLCASSLDTVNTEAFFGQGTRLTVV.

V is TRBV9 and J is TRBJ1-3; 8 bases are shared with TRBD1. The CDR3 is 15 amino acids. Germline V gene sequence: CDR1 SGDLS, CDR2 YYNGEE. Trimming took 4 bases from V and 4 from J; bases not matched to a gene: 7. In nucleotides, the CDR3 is TGTGCCAGCAGCTCCAGGGGGACAGGCGGAAACACCATATATTTT. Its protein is CASSSRGTGGNTIYF.

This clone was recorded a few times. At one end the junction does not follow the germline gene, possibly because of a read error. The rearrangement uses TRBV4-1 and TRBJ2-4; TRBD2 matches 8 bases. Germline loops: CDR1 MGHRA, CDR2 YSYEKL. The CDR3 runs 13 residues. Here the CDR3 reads CASSQEDWGTRMF. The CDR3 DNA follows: TGCGCCAGCAGCCAAGAGGATTGGGGGACTAGAATGTTC.

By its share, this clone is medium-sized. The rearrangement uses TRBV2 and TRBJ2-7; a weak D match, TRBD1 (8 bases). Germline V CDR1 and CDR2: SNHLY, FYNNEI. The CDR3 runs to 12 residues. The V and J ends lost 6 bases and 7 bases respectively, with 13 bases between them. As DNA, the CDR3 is TGTGCCAGCAGACAACAGGGGGGGGAGCAGTACTTC. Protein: CASRQQGGEQYF. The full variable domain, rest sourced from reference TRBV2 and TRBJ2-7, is EPEVTQTPSHQVTQMGQEVILRCVPISNHLYFYWYRQILGQKVEFLVSFYNNEISEKSEIFDDQFSVERPDGSNFTLKIRSTKLEDSAMYFCASRQQGGEQYFGPGTRLTVT.

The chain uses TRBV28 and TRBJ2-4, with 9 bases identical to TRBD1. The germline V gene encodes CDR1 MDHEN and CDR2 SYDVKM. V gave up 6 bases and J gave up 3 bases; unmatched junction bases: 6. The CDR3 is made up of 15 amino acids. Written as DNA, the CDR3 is TGTGCCAGCAGATCACAGGGGGCCGTCAAAAACATTCAGTACTTC. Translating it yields CASRSQGAVKNIQYF.

CDR3 DNA: TGTGCCAGCAGCGATGTGGGGGGCTACGAGCAGTACTTC. It specifies CASSDVGGYEQYF. The chain uses TRBV9 and TRBJ2-7; tentatively, D is TRBD2 (6 bases). Between the trimmed V and J ends, which lost 3 bases and 3 bases, there was a span of 10 bases. This CDR3 has 13 amino acids. Germline loops: CDR1 SGDLS, CDR2 YYNGEE.

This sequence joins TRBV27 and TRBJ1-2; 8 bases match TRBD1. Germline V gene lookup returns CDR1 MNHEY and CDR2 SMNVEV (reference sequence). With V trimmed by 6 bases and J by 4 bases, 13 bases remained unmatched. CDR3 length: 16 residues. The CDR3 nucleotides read TGTGCCAGCAGGCCCCATCCAGGGGGCTCGGGCTATGGCTACACCTTC. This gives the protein CASRPHPGGSGYGYTF.

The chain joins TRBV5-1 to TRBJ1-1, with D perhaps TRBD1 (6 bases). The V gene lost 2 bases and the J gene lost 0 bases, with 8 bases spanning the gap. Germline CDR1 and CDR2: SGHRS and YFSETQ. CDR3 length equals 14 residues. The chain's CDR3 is CASSFDRLNTEAFF. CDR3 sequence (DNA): TGCGCCAGCAGCTTCGACAGGCTGAACACTGAAGCTTTCTTT.

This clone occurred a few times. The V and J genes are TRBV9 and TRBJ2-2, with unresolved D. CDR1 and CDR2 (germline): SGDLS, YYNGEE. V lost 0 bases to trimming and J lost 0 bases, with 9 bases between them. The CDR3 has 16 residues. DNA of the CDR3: TGTGCCAGCAGCGTAGAAGCCAACGCGAACACCGGGGAGCTGTTTTTT. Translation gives CASSVEANANTGELFF.

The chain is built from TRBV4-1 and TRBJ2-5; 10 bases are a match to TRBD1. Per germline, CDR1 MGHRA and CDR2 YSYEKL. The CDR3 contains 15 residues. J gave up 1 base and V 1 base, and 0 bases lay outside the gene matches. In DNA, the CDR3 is TGCGCCAGCAGCCAAGGGACAGGGGGCCAAGAGACCCAGTACTTC. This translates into CASSQGTGGQETQYF.

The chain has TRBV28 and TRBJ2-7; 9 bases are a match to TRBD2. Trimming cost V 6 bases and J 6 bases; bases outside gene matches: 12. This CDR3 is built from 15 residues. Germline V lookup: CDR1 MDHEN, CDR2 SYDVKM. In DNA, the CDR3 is TGTGCCAGCAGATCCCTGGCGGGAGGGCGAATCGAGCAGTACTTC. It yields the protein CASRSLAGGRIEQYF.

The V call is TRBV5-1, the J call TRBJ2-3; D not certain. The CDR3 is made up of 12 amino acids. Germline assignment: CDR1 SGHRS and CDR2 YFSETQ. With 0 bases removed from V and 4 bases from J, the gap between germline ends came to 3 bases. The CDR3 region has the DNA TGCGCCAGCAGCTTGGTCGCAGATACGCAGTATTTT. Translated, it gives CASSLVADTQYF.

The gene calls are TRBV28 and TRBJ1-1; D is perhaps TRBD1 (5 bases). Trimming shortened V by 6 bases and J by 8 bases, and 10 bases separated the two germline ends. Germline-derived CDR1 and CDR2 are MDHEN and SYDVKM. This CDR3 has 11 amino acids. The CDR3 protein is CASRGQLEAFF. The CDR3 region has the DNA TGTGCCAGCAGGGGGCAGTTGGAAGCTTTCTTT. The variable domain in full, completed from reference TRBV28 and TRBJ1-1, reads DVKVTQSSRYLVKRTGEKVFLECVQDMDHENMFWYRQDPGLGLRLIYFSYDVKMKEKGDIPEGYSVSREKKERFSLILESASTNQTSMYLCASRGQLEAFFGQGTRLTVV.

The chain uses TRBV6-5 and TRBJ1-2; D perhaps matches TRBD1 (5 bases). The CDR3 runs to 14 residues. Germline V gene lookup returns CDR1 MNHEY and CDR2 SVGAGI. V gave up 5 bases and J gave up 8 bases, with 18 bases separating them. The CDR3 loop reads CASSPPWGLRGYTF. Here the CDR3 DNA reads TGTGCCAGCAGTCCCCCATGGGGCCTGAGGGGCTACACCTTC.

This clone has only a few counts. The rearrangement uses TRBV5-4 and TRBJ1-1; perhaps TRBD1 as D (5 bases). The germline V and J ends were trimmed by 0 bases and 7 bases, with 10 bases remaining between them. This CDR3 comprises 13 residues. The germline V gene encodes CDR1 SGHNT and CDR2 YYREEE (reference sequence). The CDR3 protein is CASSLASGLEAFF. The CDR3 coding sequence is TGTGCCAGCAGCTTGGCCTCGGGACTTGAAGCTTTCTTT.

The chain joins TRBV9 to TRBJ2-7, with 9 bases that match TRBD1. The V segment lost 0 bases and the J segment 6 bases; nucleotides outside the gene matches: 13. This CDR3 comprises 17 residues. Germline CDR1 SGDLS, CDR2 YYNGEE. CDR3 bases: TGTGCCAGCAGCGTAGGGGCGGCGGGACAGGGTAAGGGCGAGCAGTACTTC. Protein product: CASSVGAAGQGKGEQYF.

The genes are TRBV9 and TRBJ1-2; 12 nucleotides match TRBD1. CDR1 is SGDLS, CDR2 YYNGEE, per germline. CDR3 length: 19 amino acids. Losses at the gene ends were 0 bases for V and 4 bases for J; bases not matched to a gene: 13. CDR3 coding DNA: TGTGCCAGCAGCGTAGACGTGAGGGTGGGACAGGGGGCGAGCTATGGCTACACCTTC. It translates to CASSVDVRVGQGASYGYTF. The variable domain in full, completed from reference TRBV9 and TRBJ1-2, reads DSGVTQTPKHLITATGQRVTLRCSPRSGDLSVYWYQQSLDQGLQFLIQYYNGEERAKGNILERFSAQQFPDLHSELNLSSLELGDSALYFCASSVDVRVGQGASYGYTFGSGTRLTVV.

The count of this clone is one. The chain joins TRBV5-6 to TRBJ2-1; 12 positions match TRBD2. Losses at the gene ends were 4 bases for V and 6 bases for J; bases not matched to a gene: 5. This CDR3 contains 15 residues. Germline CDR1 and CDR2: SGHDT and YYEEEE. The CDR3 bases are TGTGCCAGCAGCGCACTAGCGGGAGGACGCAATGAGCAGTTCTTC. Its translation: CASSALAGGRNEQFF.

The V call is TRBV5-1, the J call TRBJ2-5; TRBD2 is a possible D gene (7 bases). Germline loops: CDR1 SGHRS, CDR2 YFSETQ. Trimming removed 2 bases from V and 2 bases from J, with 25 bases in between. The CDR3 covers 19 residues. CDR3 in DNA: TGCGCCAGCAGCTTAACCCCCCCCGGGCGGGGGCTCTTTCAAGAGACCCAGTACTTC. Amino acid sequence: CASSLTPPGRGLFQETQYF.

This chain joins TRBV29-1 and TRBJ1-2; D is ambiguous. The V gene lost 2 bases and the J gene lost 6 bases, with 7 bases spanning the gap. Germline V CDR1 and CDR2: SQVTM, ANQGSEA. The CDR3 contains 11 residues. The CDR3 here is CSVETGDGYTF. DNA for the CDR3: TGCAGCGTTGAAACCGGGGATGGCTACACCTTC.